Listed here are 27 T cell receptor beta chains from one sample, sequenced in a study of T-cell reconstitution after alpha-beta-depleted transplantation in children. Researchers prepared the TCRbeta library using unique molecular identifiers, the study reports. MiXCR was run by TCRdb on the PCR reads, yielding one entry per CDR3 protein. The sample has around 600,000 distinct CDR3 sequences, under 30% seen once; the top ten hold 13% to 15%. The sequenced sample was PBMCs, mostly from graft donor cells, obtained 360 days after TCRalphabeta/CD19-depleted stem cell transplant. All receptors derive from a boy under two years old who had a stem cell transplant for acute myeloid leukemia, so the T cells may come from the graft donor.

This clonotype has a count of ten or more. The CDR3 coding sequence is TGTGCCAGCAGCTTAGGGACAGTCGAGCAGTACTTC. Protein product: CASSLGTVEQYF. This chain joins TRBV11-3 and TRBJ2-7; tentative D call: TRBD1 (6 bases). From germline, CDR1 is SGHNT and CDR2 YENEEA. The V end was cut by 1 base, the J end by 6 bases, with 7 bases between. CDR3 length: 12 amino acids.

This clonotype was counted at least ten times. This chain joins TRBV20-1 and TRBJ2-5; 8 nucleotides align to TRBD2. The CDR3 has 14 residues. Germline V lookup: CDR1 DFQATT, CDR2 SNEGSKA (reference sequence). With 2 bases clipped from V and 4 bases from J, the junction kept 6 bases outside the gene matches. The CDR3 reads CSARYGGALETQYF. The CDR3 bases are TGCAGTGCTAGATACGGGGGGGCCTTAGAGACCCAGTACTTC.

This clonotype was recorded a few times. This chain connects TRBV10-3 to TRBJ2-7; D remains unclear. V lost 2 bases to trimming and J lost 3 bases, with 8 bases between them. Per the germline V gene, CDR1 is ENHRY and CDR2 is SYGVKD. CDR3 length: 13 amino acids. The DNA for the CDR3 is TGTGCCATCAGTGAGGGTACTCACTACGAGCAGTACTTC. Encoded protein: CAISEGTHYEQYF.

This clonotype showed up many times. The rearrangement uses TRBV12-3 or TRBV12-4 and TRBJ2-5, with no clear D. This CDR3 region has 11 residues. Trimming stripped 5 bases from V and 3 bases from J, with 4 bases between. The CDR3 DNA reads TGTGCCAGCAGTATGGAAGAGACCCAGTACTTC. Encoded protein: CASSMEETQYF.

The V gene is TRBV6-5, the J gene TRBJ2-1; D gene ambiguous. From germline, CDR1 is MNHEY and CDR2 SVGAGI. Trimming pared 2 bases from V and 6 bases from J, leaving 11 bases between. The CDR3 has 14 amino acids. CDR3 in DNA: TGTGCCAGCAGTTACCCCGCAGGTTCCAATGAGCAGTTCTTC. Its protein is CASSYPAGSNEQFF.

This clonotype was counted between two and nine times. The rearrangement links TRBV10-3 to TRBJ1-5; D remains unclear. Trimming took off 6 bases at V and 0 bases at J, with 6 bases between the two ends. Germline CDR1 is ENHRY and CDR2 is SYGVKD. This CDR3 is 13 amino acids long. CDR3 loop: CAIREDSNQPQHF. In DNA form, the CDR3 reads TGTGCCATCAGAGAAGATAGCAATCAGCCCCAGCATTTT.

V and J are TRBV5-5 and TRBJ2-1; tentatively, D is TRBD1 (6 bases). Deletions cut 4 bases from V and 2 bases from J, with 16 bases between. This CDR3 has 16 residues. Germline V gene sequence: CDR1 SGHKS, CDR2 YYEKEE (reference sequence). The CDR3 DNA is TGTGCCAGCAGCCCTGGTGGGGGCAAGGCCTACAATGAGCAGTTCTTC. Translated, it gives CASSPGGGKAYNEQFF.

The V and J genes are TRBV12-3 or TRBV12-4 and TRBJ1-1; D is possibly TRBD1 (5 bases). V was shortened by 2 bases and J by 3 bases, with 13 bases between the two germline ends. The CDR3 runs 15 residues. The DNA of the CDR3 is TGTGCCAGCAGTTTACCCCATCCAGGGTACACTGAAGCTTTCTTT. As protein: CASSLPHPGYTEAFF.

This clonotype has ten or more counts. The J gene is TRBJ2-1, the V gene TRBV4-1, with D hard to call. This CDR3 region has 14 residues. Trimming left V 3 bases short and J 6 bases short, with 12 bases between. From germline, CDR1 is MGHRA and CDR2 YSYEKL. The CDR3 coding sequence is TGCGCCAGCAGCCATTCGGTAGACTTCAATGAGCAGTTCTTC. Residues: CASSHSVDFNEQFF.

In its sample, this clonotype was seen a few times. The V gene is TRBV20-1, the J gene TRBJ2-3; tentatively, D is TRBD1 or TRBD2 (5 bases each). The CDR3 length is 16 residues. From germline, CDR1 is DFQATT and CDR2 SNEGSKA (reference sequence). V was cut by 1 base and J by 2 bases, with 16 bases left in between. The CDR3 loop is CSARGGRTVSTDTQYF. CDR3 in DNA: TGCAGTGCTAGAGGGGGACGAACGGTCTCCACAGATACGCAGTATTTT.

The table lists this clonotype with a few counts. One junction end does not reproduce the germline sequence, and a read error may be involved. This sequence joins TRBV24-1 and TRBJ2-2, with 10 nucleotides matching TRBD2. CDR1 is KGHDR, CDR2 SFDVKD, per germline. The CDR3 contains 17 residues. CDR3 loop: CATSRQSGGAKTGELFF. CDR3 in DNA: TGTGCCACCAGTAGGCAAAGCGGGGGGGCGAAGACCGGGGAGCTGTTTTTT.

The rearrangement joins TRBV20-1 to TRBJ1-6, with a weak D call TRBD1 (5 bases). V was shortened by 8 bases and J by 3 bases, with 11 bases between the two germline ends. Germline lookup yields CDR1 DFQATT and CDR2 SNEGSKA (reference sequence). The CDR3 has 13 residues. CDR3 region: CSRAGGYNSPLHF. CDR3 sequence (DNA): TGCAGTCGGGCGGGGGGCTATAATTCACCCCTCCACTTT.

This clonotype appeared a few times. This rearrangement joins TRBV20-1 to TRBJ2-1, with 9 nucleotides matching TRBD1. The CDR3 is 15 residues long. V trimming: 4 bases; J trimming: 6 bases; junction bases outside the gene matches: 10. The V gene's germline CDR1 is DFQATT and CDR2 SNEGSKA (reference sequence). The CDR3 reads CSAIYRDRALNEQFF. CDR3 nucleotides: TGCAGTGCTATTTACCGGGACAGGGCCCTCAATGAGCAGTTCTTC.

This clonotype came up a few times. The rearrangement joins TRBV6-1 to TRBJ2-6; tentative D call: TRBD1 (6 bases). The CDR3 has 18 amino acids. Trimming left V 6 bases short and J 0 bases short, with 18 bases between. CDR1 and CDR2 (germline): MNHNS, SASEGT. Here the CDR3 reads CASRSDRSSSSGANVLTF. CDR3 bases: TGTGCCAGCAGGTCCGACAGGTCATCAAGCTCTGGGGCCAACGTCCTGACTTTC.

CDR3: CASSLAMGASTDTQYF. In DNA form, the CDR3 reads TGTGCCAGCAGCTTAGCGATGGGCGCAAGCACAGATACGCAGTATTTT. The chain couples TRBV7-2 to TRBJ2-3; the D is unclear. Trimming shortened V by 0 bases and J by 0 bases, and 10 bases separated the two germline ends. Germline V gene lookup returns CDR1 SGHTA and CDR2 FQGNSA. CDR3 length: 16 amino acids.

This clonotype was counted only a few times. The chain is built from TRBV29-1 and TRBJ2-3; 7 bases agree with TRBD1. The CDR3 is 15 amino acids. Losses at the gene ends were 6 bases for V and 2 bases for J; bases not matched to a gene: 11. Germline CDR1 SQVTM, CDR2 ANQGSEA. The CDR3 is CSVFDRATLTDTQYF. DNA of the CDR3: TGCAGCGTCTTCGACAGGGCCACCCTCACAGATACGCAGTATTTT.

A single count supports this clonotype. The genes are TRBV4-1 and TRBJ1-2; maybe TRBD1 (6 bases). The CDR3 is 18 residues long. From germline, CDR1 is MGHRA and CDR2 YSYEKL. V was cut by 1 base and J by 0 bases, with 18 bases left in between. Here the CDR3 DNA reads TGCGCCAGCAGCCAAGTAGGCGGCAGGGGCCGAGCTAACTATGGCTACACCTTC. Its translation: CASSQVGGRGRANYGYTF.

The chain employs TRBV20-1 and TRBJ2-7, with 11 bases that match TRBD1. With 2 bases clipped from V and 3 bases from J, the junction kept 9 bases outside the gene matches. The CDR3 is 16 amino acids. CDR1 DFQATT and CDR2 SNEGSKA come from the germline V gene (reference sequence). CDR3 sequence reads: CSARHPLGTGGYEQYF. In DNA form, the CDR3 reads TGCAGTGCTAGACACCCCCTGGGGACAGGGGGCTACGAGCAGTACTTC.

The chain couples TRBV20-1 to TRBJ2-4; 11 positions match TRBD2. This CDR3 contains 18 residues. Germline V gene sequence: CDR1 DFQATT, CDR2 SNEGSKA (reference sequence). V lost 5 bases, J lost 1 base, and 13 bases stayed unmatched. For the CDR3, the DNA is TGCAGTGCTGATACCACTAGCGGGGGACCCCTTGCCAAAAACATTCAGTACTTC. It specifies CSADTTSGGPLAKNIQYF.

The chain joins TRBV7-9 to TRBJ1-5; no clear D. The germline V gene has CDR1 SEHNR and CDR2 FQNEAQ (reference sequence). Trimming stripped 0 bases from V and 7 bases from J, with 7 bases between. This CDR3 region has 13 residues. In DNA, the CDR3 is TGTGCCAGCAGCTTAGCCCAAGGGCAGCCCCAGCATTTT. It codes for CASSLAQGQPQHF.

This clonotype has more than one count but fewer than ten. The gene calls are TRBV27 and TRBJ2-1; 11 nucleotides align to TRBD1. Germline V gene data show CDR1 as MNHEY and CDR2 as SMNVEV (reference sequence). The V gene end was trimmed by 8 bases and the J gene end by 8 bases; junction bases not matched to a gene: 8. There are 14 residues in the CDR3. CDR3 region: CASQDRGRIDEQFF. The CDR3 nucleotides read TGTGCCAGCCAGGACAGGGGGCGCATAGATGAGCAGTTCTTC.

At least ten counts were recorded for this clonotype. This rearrangement joins TRBV20-1 to TRBJ1-5; 8 nucleotides match TRBD1. Losses at the gene ends were 6 bases for V and 14 bases for J; bases not matched to a gene: 9. This CDR3 contains 11 residues. Germline V gene lookup returns CDR1 DFQATT and CDR2 SNEGSKA (reference sequence). DNA for the CDR3: TGCAGTGCGGCGGGACAGGAGAAAGAGCATTTT. Protein: CSAAGQEKEHF.

The rearrangement links TRBV27 to TRBJ2-7; D is ambiguous. This CDR3 region has 14 residues. The V end was cut by 3 bases, the J end by 0 bases, with 9 bases between. Looked up from germline, CDR1 is MNHEY and CDR2 is SMNVEV (reference sequence). The CDR3 DNA sequence: TGTGCCAGCAGTTTTTTCCAGAACTCCTACGAGCAGTACTTC. Translation gives CASSFFQNSYEQYF.

The J gene is TRBJ2-7, the V gene TRBV6-1; a possible D gene is TRBD1 (6 bases). CDR1 and CDR2 (germline): MNHNS, SASEGT. This CDR3 region has 15 residues. V lost 5 bases to trimming and J lost 3 bases, with 17 bases between them. CDR3 sequence reads: CASSPDRSLGYEQYF. For the CDR3, the DNA is TGTGCCAGCAGTCCTGACAGGTCCTTAGGCTACGAGCAGTACTTC.

The table lists this clonotype with a few counts. The rearrangement uses TRBV11-3 and TRBJ2-3, with 7 positions matching TRBD1. Germline trimming cut 5 bases from V and 3 bases from J; bases unmatched to any gene: 8. This CDR3 has 15 amino acids. Germline V CDR1 and CDR2: SGHNT, YENEEA. The CDR3: CASSHRQGLTDTQYF. The CDR3 DNA reads as TGTGCCAGCAGCCACCGACAGGGCTTAACAGATACGCAGTATTTT. Drawing the rest from reference TRBV11-3 and TRBJ2-3, the complete variable domain is EAGVVQSPRYKIIEKKQPVAFWCNPISGHNTLYWYLQNLGQGPELLIRYENEEAVDDSQLPKDRFSAERLKGVDSTLKIQPAELGDSAVYLCASSHRQGLTDTQYFGPGTRLTVL.

The genes are TRBV12-3 or TRBV12-4 and TRBJ1-5; no firm D call. The CDR3 has 17 residues. V was cut by 1 base and J by 4 bases, with 17 bases left in between. Here the CDR3 reads CASSLGRYYDLNQPQHF. In DNA, the CDR3 is TGTGCCAGCAGTTTAGGGCGTTACTATGACCTAAATCAGCCCCAGCATTTT.

This clonotype was recorded at least ten times. The J gene is TRBJ2-7, the V gene TRBV11-2; no reliable D call. Between the trimmed V and J ends, which lost 1 base and 2 bases, there was a span of 12 bases. CDR3 length: 15 amino acids. The V gene's germline CDR1 is SGHAT and CDR2 FQNNGV. This CDR3 is CASSLAAGIPYEQYF. Written as DNA, the CDR3 is TGTGCCAGCAGCTTAGCCGCAGGAATCCCCTACGAGCAGTACTTC.